The clone carrying this T cell receptor beta chain has a single count. This entry comes from a study of T cell responses to AZD1222 COVID-19 vaccine. For the study at large: Combined were second doses at about 4 or about 12 weeks.

The repertoire was sequenced with immunoSEQ multiplex PCR; TCRdb's copy has only in-frame clones and lacks some. Among 70,000 to 90,000 clones, around 90% were seen once, and the ten largest hold less than 2.5%. The source is an adult in good health. The sequencing used peripheral blood, collected on day 0 of AZD1222 vaccination.

The CDR3 nucleotides are TGTGCCAGCAGCCCGTACCCTAGCTCCTACGAGCAGTACTTC. Amino acid sequence: CASSPYPSSYEQYF. The V and J genes are TRBV9 and TRBJ2-7; D uncertain. The CDR3 contains 14 residues. The V end lost 4 bases, the J end lost 0 bases, and 11 bases lay between the germline ends. CDR1 is SGDLS, CDR2 YYNGEE, per germline.